This T cell receptor beta chain was documented in a study of T cell responses to AZD1222 COVID-19 vaccine (dated by TCRdb to the early 2020s). General notes on the study: AZD1222 recipients whose second dose came at about 4 weeks and those whose second dose came at about 12 weeks were combined into one group, since spike-specific TCR depth and breadth did not differ between the two schedules. TCR sequencing was performed for approximately 240 trial participants, of whom 200 to 210 were given two doses of AZD1222 and 26 were given two doses of MenACWY control vaccine. Enrollment into the trials was organized by age into subgroups of 18-55, 56-69 and 70-plus years, and those subgroups contained around 150, 28 and 57 TCR-sequenced participants, respectively.

The time point label on this specimen signifies: baseline before first vaccination. The vaccinee samples were drawn from two UK trials, COV001 and COV002, one of which was a single-blind randomized controlled phase 2/3 trial testing AZD1222 (ChAdOx1 nCoV-19) in healthy adults. For TCRbeta chain sequencing, PBMC samples were collected from trial participants at day 0 and at day 28 after the second dose. The CDR3 regions of human TCRbeta chains were analyzed by immunosequencing. Concerning the study's data processing: Repertoire TCRs were matched against a reference library of SARS-CoV-2-specific TCRs generated with the MIRA antigen-specificity platform. Breadth was defined as the fraction of unique TCRs that were SARS-CoV-2-associated, and depth was defined as the fraction of total T cells that were SARS-CoV-2-associated. Using the MIRA data, each spike-specific TCR was mapped to the spike region that the TCR reacts to and placed in a CD4 or CD8 class. Log10-transformed breadth and depth values were compared by one-way ANOVA with Sidak's multiple comparisons tests. What TCRdb holds here is the immuneACCESS table cut down to in-frame rearrangements. Part of the clones is not present; checked against another copy, under half of the missing clones reflect an unresolved V gene, and the others are unexplained. V, J and clone size reflect that table, while D and trimming were determined from the DNA. The sample table records about 120,000 clones; around 92% of these occur just once. Jointly, the top ten make up approximately 4.8% of the sample.

For this clone: Its specific antigen is unknown. Base-call qualities are not available, and no considerably larger clone is one nucleotide away.

Results and caveats for the whole study, not just this receptor: A significant rise in spike-specific TCR breadth and depth was observed after two AZD1222 doses relative to day 0 and relative to MenACWY recipients. Conclusions about previously exposed vaccinees are limited, since just five to seven AZD1222 recipients were seropositive for SARS-CoV-2 at baseline. Participants were mostly white British, with more females than males. The authors suggested clonal diversity may have been underestimated. The vaccine-associated CD4 TCRs covered the entire spike protein, and the dominant responses fell in regions 160-218 and 743-854. The 56-69-year group was small, and its depth increase did not reach significance, likely because of low power. Epitopes outside the regions mutated in the B.1.351 and B.1.1.7 variants were reportedly recognized by nearly half of the unique spike-specific TCRs. Because no day 14 peak-response samples were available, the repertoires could be characterized only after the peak T cell response.

V loses 6 bases, J loses 0 bases, and the germline ends lie 12 bases apart. The germline V gene sets CDR1 to MDHEN and CDR2 to SYDVKM. There are 15 amino acids in the CDR3, from cysteine to phenylalanine inclusive. Kept here is only the CDR3 DNA, which spans 45 bases and is read in frame from base 1. This TCR was recovered from an adult in good health. The sample in question was peripheral blood, obtained on day 0 of AZD1222 vaccination. The chain employs TRBV28 and TRBJ1-5, with a tentative D gene TRBD1 over 5 matching bases. The DNA sequence reads TGTGCCAGCAGCTCGACAGAAAGTAGCAATCAGCCCCAGCATTTT. The resulting protein is CASSSTESSNQPQHF.